This record concerns one T cell receptor (beta chain) sequence. Its antigen is still unknown. Qualities for individual bases were not recorded, and no much larger clone is one base off. CD8 naive samples consisted of CD45RO-negative cells that were positively selected for CCR7, yielding a CD45RA+CCR7+ population without TemRA cells. Donors were healthy HIV-negative adults with no recently reported acute infections or vaccinations. Only Caucasian adults living in Nashville, Tennessee, USA were represented among the donors. Blood was obtained by leukapheresis, after which PBMCs were separated by Ficoll-Histopaque density gradient centrifugation and cryopreserved in liquid nitrogen vapor phase. Purity and quantity of every magnetically sorted T cell population were checked by analytical flow cytometry. From each sorted fraction, genomic DNA was isolated and quantified by UV absorbance on a Nanodrop 2000c.

This sample was taken from a study of shared clonotypes between healthy human individuals (dated by TCRdb to 2020 to 2021). Concerning the study at large: Three men and a couple of women, aged 18 to 49 years, made up the cohort. Per donor, three plates each were used for CD4 naive and CD4 memory, two for CD8 naive, and one for CD8 memory. To estimate repertoire size and how much clonotypes are shared between individuals, the study performed deep sequencing of blood TCR repertoires from five healthy adults. Libraries were prepared and TCR repertoires were sequenced by different laboratories using diverse techniques, in order to increase sequencing depth and limit assay-specific biases. Per donor, leukapheresis produced somewhere between about 0.9 and 9.5 billion PBMCs. Findings and caveats that apply to the study as a whole: Sharing across a handful of donors was observed for approximately 4.6% of naive CD4, over 3% of naive CD8, roughly 2.3% of memory CD4, and over 0.3% of memory CD8 clonotypes. Compared with non-shared clonotypes, clonotypes shared by all four sorted-subset donors had higher generation probabilities. Rarefaction of sorted-subset datasets indicated incomplete sequencing despite the large sequencing depth. Pairwise subsampling indicated that sequencing depth was expected to affect the degree of clonotype sharing among donors. Only blood was sampled, and tissue TCR repertoires likely differ from those in blood. Because the study included only a small number of donors, the genetic and exposure-history diversity represented was limited. Naive subsets generally had larger estimated clonotype richness than memory subsets did.

Using the deep immunoSEQ assay, TCR CDR3 regions were amplified from genomic DNA by multiplex PCR. For each cell subset, the extracted genomic DNA was distributed evenly across all wells of several immunoSEQ 96-well plates, and each plate served as one replicate. For sorted subsets, roughly 0.2 ug genomic DNA, equal to 30,000 or so T cell genomes, was loaded into each replicate PCR. Purified libraries were measured with a Qubit 3.0 fluorometer, size-checked on a Bioanalyzer 2100, and measured again with the KAPA Library Quantification kit. Every immunoSEQ 96-well plate was sequenced on a separate single-read 150-cycle Illumina NextSeq 550 flow cell. As for how the authors treated the data: Because the immunoSEQ output included only junctional sequences and no quality scores, the filtering could not be the same as the filtering used for full-length reads. To assign V/J genes and CDR3, sequences were annotated against IMGT germline references using PyIR, a Python wrapper for IgBLAST v1.9. Reads with weak V/J assignments (E-value above 1e-6), missing CDR3, stop codons, out-of-frame junctions, or ambiguous translated residues were removed. V3J clonotypes were defined by identical inferred V gene, J gene, and CDR3 amino acid sequence. Percentage overlap between repertoires was calculated by dividing the number of shared unique clonotypes by the size of the smaller repertoire. Three approaches were used to assess repertoire richness: RTK rarefaction, the Chao1 estimator, and Recon v2.1 estimates of unobserved clonotypes. For all TCRbeta clonotypes obtained by the gDNA method from four donors, generation probabilities were computed with OLGA. As stored in TCRdb, this immuneACCESS dataset retains in-frame rearrangements with V and J assigned. A fraction of the clones does not appear; measured against another copy, unresolved V genes explain less than half of the discrepancy, and the remainder lacks a known reason. That table gives V, J and clone size, and the DNA gave D and trimming. For this sample the table gives millions of clones, of which approximately 94% were detected only once. Around 1.1% of the sample belongs to the ten largest clones.

CDR1 is given as SGHKS and CDR2 as YYEKEE, both from the germline V gene (reference sequence). Between the V and J ends, shortened by 0 bases and 3 bases respectively, the junction contains 13 bases. CDR3 length: 15 amino acids, cysteine to phenylalanine. The sequence is cut down to CDR3 DNA, 45 bases in frame from base 1. The V and J segments used are TRBV5-5 and TRBJ2-7, and the D gene may be TRBD2, 5 bases matching. This clonotype was obtained from a man aged 18 to 29 in good health. Input material: naive CD8+ T cells sorted from blood. Interpreted using the paper, the cell subset or site label stands for: CD45RA+CCR7+. The DNA sequence reads TGTGCCAGCAGCTTGGAATTAGGACTGGGCTACGAGCAGTACTTC. It encodes CASSLELGLGYEQYF.